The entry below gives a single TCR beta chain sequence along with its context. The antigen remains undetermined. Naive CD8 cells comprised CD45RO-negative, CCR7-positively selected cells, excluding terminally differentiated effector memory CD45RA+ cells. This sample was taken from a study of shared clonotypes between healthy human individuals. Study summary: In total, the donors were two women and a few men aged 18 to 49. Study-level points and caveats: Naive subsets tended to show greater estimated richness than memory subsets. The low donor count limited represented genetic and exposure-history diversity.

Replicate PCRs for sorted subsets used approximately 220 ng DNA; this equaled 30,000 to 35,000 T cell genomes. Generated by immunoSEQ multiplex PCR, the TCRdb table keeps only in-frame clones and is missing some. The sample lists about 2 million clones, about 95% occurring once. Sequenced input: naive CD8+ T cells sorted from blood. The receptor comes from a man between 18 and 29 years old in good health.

DNA for the CDR3: TGTGCCAGCACCACGGGAAGTACTCTCGAGCAGTACTTC. It codes for CASTTGSTLEQYF. The V call is TRBV5-6, the J call TRBJ2-7, with D possibly TRBD2 on 5 matching bases. V lost 6 bases, J lost 6 bases, and 16 bases lay in between. The CDR3 length is 13 residues. CDR1 is SGHDT and CDR2 is YYEEEE in the germline V gene.